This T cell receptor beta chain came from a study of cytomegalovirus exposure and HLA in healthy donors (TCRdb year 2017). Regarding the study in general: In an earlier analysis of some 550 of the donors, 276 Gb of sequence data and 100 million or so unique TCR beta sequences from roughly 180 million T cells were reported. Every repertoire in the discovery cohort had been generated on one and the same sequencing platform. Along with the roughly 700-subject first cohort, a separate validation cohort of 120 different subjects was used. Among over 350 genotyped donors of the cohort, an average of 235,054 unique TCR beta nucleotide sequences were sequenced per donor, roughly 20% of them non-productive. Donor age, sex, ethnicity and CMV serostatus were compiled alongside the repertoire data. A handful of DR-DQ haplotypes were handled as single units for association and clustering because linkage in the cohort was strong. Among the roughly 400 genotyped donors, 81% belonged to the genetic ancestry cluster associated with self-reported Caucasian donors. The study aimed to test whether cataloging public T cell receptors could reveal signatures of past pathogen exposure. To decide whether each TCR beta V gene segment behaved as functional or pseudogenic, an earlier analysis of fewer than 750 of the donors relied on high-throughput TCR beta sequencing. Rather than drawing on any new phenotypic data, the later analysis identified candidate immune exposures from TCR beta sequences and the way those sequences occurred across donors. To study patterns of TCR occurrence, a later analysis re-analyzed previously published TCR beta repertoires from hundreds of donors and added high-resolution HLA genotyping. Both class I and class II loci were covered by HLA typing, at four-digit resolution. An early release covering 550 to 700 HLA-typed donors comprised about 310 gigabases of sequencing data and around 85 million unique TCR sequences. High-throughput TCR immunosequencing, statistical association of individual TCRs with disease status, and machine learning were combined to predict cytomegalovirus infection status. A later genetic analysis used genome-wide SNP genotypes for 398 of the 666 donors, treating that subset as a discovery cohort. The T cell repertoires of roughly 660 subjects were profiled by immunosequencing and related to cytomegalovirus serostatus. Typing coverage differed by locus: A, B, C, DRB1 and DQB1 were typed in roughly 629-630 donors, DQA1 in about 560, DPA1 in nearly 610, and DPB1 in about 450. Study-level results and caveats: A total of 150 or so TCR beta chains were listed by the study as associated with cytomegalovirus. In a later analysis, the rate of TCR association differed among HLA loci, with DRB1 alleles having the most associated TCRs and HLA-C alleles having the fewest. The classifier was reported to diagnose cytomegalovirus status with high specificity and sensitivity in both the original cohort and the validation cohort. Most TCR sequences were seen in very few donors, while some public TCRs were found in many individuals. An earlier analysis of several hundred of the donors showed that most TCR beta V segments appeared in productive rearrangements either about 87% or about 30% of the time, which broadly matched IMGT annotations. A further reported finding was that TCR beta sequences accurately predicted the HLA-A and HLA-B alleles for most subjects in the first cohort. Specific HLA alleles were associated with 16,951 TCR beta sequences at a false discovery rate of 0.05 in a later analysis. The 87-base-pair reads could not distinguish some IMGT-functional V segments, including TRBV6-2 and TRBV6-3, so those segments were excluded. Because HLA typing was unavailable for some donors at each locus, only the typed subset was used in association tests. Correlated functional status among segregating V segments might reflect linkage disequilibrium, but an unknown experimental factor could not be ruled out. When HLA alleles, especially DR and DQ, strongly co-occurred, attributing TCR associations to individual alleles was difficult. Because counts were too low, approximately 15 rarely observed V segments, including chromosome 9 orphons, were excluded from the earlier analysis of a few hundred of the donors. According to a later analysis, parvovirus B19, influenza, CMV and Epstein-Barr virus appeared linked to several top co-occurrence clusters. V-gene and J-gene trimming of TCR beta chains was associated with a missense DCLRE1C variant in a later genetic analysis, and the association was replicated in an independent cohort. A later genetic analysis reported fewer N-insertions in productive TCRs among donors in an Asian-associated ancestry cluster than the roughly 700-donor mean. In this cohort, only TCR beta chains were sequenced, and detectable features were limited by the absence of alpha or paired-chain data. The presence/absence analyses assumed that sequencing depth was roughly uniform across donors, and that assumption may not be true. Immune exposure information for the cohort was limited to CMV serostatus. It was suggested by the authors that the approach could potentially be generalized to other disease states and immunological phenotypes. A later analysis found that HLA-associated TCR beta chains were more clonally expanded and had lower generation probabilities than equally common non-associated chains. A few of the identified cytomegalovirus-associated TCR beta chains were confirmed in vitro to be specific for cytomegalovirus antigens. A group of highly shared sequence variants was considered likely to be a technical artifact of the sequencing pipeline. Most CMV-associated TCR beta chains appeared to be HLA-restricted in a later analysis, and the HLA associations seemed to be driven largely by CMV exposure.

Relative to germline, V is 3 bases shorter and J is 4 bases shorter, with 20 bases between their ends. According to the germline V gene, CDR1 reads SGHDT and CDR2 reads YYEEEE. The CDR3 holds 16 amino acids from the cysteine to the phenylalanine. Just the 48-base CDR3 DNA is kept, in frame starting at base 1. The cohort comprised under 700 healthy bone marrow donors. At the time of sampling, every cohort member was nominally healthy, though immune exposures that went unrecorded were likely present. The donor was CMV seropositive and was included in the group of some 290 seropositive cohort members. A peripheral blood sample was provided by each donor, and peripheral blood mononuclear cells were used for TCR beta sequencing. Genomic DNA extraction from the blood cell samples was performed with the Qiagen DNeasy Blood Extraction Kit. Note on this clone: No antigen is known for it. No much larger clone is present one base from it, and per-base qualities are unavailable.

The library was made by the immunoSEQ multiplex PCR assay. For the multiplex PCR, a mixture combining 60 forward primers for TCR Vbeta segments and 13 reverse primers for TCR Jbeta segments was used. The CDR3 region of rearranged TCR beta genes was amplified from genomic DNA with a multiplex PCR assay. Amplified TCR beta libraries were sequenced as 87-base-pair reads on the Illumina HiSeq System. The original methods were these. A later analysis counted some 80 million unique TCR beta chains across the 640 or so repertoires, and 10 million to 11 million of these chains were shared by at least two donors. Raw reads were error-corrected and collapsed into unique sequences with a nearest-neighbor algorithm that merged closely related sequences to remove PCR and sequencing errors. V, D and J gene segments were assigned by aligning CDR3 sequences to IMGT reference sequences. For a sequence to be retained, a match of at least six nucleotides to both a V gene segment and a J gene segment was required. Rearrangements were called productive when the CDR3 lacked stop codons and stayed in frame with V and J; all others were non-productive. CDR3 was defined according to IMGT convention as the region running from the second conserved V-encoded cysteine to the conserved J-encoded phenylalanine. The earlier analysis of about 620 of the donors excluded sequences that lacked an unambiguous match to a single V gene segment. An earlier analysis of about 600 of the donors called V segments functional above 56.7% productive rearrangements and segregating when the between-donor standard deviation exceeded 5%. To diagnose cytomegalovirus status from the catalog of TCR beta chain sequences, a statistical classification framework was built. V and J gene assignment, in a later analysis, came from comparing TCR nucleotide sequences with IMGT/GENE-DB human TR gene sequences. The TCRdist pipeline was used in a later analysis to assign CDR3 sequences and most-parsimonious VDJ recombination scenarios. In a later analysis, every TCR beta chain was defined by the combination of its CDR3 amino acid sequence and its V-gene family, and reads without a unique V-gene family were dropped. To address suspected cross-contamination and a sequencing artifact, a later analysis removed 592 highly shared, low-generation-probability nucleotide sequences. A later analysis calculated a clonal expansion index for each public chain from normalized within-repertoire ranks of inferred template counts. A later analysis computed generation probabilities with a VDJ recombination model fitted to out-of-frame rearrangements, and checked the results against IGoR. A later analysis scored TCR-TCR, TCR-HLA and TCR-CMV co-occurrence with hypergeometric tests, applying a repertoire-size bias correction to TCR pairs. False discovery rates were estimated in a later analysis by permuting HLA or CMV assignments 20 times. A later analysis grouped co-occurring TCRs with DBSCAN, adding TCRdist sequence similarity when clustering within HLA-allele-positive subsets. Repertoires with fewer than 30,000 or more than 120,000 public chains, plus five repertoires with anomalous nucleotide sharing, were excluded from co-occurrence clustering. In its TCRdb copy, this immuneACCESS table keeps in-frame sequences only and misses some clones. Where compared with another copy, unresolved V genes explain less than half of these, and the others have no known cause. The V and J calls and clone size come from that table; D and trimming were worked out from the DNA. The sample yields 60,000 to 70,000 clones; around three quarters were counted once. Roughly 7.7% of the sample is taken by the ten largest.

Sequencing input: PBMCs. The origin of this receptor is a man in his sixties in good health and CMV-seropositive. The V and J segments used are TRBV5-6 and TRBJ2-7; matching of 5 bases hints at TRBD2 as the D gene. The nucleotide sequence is TGTGCCAGCAGCTGGGGAGAAGGGAAAAACTTATACGAGCAGTACTTC. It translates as CASSWGEGKNLYEQYF.